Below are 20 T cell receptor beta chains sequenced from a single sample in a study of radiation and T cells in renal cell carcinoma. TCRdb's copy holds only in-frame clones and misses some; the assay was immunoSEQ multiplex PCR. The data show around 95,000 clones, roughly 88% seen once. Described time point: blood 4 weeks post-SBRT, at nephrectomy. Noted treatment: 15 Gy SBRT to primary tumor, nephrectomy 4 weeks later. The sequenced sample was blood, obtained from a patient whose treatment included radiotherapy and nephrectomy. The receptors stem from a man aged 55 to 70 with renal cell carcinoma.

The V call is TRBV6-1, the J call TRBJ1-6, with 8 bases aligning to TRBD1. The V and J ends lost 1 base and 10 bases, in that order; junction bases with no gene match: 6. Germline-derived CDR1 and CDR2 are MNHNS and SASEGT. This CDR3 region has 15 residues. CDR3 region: CASSEGRTGRSPLHF. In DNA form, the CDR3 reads TGTGCCAGCAGTGAAGGGCGGACAGGGAGGTCACCCCTCCACTTT.

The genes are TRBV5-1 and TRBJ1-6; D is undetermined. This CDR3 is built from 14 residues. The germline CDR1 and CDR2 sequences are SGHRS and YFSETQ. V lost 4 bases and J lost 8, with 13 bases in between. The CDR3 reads CASSLSGLDSPLHF. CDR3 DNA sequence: TGCGCCAGCAGCCTCAGTGGTTTGGATTCACCCCTCCACTTT.

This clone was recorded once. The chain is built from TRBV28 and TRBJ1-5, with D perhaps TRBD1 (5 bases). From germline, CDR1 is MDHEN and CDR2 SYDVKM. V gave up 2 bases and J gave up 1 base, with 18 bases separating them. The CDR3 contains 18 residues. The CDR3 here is CASSLGQGGEWSNQPQHF. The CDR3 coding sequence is TGTGCCAGCAGTTTAGGGCAGGGCGGGGAGTGGAGCAATCAGCCCCAGCATTTT.

The DNA of the CDR3 is TGTGCCAGCAGTTTATTTGGGGAGGAGCAGTACTTC. Amino acid sequence: CASSLFGEEQYF. The chain employs TRBV28 and TRBJ2-7; maybe TRBD2 (5 bases). V lost 1 base, J lost 7 bases, and 8 bases lay in between. The germline V gene encodes CDR1 MDHEN and CDR2 SYDVKM. There are 12 residues in the CDR3.

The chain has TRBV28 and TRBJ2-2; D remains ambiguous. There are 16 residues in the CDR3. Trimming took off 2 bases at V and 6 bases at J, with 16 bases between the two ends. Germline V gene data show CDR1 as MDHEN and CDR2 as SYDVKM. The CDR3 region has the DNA TGTGCCAGCAGTTTAGGCACGACTGCGCCGTCCGGGGAGCTGTTTTTT. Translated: CASSLGTTAPSGELFF.

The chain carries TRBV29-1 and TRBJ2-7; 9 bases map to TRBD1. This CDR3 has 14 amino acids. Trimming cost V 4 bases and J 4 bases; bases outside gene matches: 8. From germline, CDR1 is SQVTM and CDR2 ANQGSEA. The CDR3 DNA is TGCAGCGTTGCCCCCTCCGGGACAGGGTACGAGCAGTACTTC. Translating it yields CSVAPSGTGYEQYF.

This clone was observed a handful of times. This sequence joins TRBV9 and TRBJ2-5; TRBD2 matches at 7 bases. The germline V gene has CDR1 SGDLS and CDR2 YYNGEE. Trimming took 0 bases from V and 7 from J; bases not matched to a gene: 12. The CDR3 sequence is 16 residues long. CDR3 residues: CASSVDLGIPGGTQYF. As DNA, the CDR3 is TGTGCCAGCAGCGTAGATCTCGGCATCCCGGGGGGGACCCAGTACTTC. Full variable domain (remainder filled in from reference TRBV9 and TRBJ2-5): DSGVTQTPKHLITATGQRVTLRCSPRSGDLSVYWYQQSLDQGLQFLIQYYNGEERAKGNILERFSAQQFPDLHSELNLSSLELGDSALYFCASSVDLGIPGGTQYFGPGTRLLVL.

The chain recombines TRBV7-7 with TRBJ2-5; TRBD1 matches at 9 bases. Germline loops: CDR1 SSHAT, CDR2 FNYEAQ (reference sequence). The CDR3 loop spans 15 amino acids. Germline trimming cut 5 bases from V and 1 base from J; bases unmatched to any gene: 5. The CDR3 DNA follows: TGTGCCAGCAGCGCCGCGGGACAGGGCCAAGAGACCCAGTACTTC. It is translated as CASSAAGQGQETQYF.

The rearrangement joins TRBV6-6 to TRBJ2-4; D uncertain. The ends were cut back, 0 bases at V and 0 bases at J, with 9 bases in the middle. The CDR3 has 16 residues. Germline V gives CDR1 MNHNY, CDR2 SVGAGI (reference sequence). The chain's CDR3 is CASSYSMGLAKNIQYF. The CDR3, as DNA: TGTGCCAGCAGTTACTCGATGGGGTTAGCCAAAAACATTCAGTACTTC.

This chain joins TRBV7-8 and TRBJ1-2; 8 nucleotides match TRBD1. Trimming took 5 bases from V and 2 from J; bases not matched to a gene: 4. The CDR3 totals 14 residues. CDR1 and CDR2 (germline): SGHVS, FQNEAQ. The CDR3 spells CASSPGQGNYGYTF. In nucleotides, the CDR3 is TGTGCCAGCAGCCCCGGACAGGGCAACTATGGCTACACCTTC.

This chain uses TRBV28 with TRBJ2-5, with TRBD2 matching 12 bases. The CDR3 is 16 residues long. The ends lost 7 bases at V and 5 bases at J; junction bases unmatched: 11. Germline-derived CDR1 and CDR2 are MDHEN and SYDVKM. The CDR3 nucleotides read TGTGCCAGCACCCCCCCTAGCGGGAGGGCGTTGGAGACCCAGTACTTC. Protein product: CASTPPSGRALETQYF. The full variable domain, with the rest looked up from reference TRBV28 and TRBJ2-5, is DVKVTQSSRYLVKRTGEKVFLECVQDMDHENMFWYRQDPGLGLRLIYFSYDVKMKEKGDIPEGYSVSREKKERFSLILESASTNQTSMYLCASTPPSGRALETQYFGPGTRLLVL.

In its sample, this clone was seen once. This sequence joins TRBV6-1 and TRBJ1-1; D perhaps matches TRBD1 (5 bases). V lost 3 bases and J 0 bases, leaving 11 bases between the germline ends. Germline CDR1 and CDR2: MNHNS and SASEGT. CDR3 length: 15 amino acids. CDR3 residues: CASSDGASMNTEAFF. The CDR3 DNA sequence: TGTGCCAGCAGTGACGGGGCCAGCATGAACACTGAAGCTTTCTTT.

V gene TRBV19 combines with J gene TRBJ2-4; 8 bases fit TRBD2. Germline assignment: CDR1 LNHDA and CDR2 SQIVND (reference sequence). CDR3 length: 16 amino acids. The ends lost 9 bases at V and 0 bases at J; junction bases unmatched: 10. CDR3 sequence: CASAGGGRAAKNIQYF. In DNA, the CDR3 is TGTGCCAGCGCAGGCGGGGGGCGGGCAGCCAAAAACATTCAGTACTTC.

The CDR3 DNA follows: TGTGCCAGCAGTTTAGGGACTAGCGGGAGGCCAACCGGGGAGCTGTTTTTT. Amino acid sequence: CASSLGTSGRPTGELFF. The V call is TRBV28, the J call TRBJ2-2; 15 bases line up with TRBD2. J was trimmed by 5 bases and V by 2 bases; bases with no gene match: 3. This CDR3 spans 17 amino acids. Per germline, CDR1 MDHEN and CDR2 SYDVKM.

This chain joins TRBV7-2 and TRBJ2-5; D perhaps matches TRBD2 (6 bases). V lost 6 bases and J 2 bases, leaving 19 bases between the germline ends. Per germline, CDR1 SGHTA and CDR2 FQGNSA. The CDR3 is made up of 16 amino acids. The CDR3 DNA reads TGTGCCAGCAGTCCCTGGTTCGCGGGATTACAAGAGACCCAGTACTTC. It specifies CASSPWFAGLQETQYF.

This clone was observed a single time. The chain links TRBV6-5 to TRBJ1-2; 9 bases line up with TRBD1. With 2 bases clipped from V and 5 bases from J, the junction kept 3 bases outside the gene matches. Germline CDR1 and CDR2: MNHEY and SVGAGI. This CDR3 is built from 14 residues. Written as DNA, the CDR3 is TGTGCCAGCAGTTACGGGACAGGGAATTATGGCTACACCTTC. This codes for CASSYGTGNYGYTF.

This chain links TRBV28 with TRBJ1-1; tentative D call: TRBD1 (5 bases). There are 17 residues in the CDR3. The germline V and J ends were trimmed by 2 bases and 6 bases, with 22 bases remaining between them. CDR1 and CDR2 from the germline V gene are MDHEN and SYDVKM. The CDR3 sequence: CASSLTLLQGRRAEAFF. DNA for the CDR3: TGTGCCAGCAGTTTAACCCTCCTCCAGGGCCGGAGGGCTGAAGCTTTCTTT. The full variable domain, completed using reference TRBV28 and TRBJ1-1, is DVKVTQSSRYLVKRTGEKVFLECVQDMDHENMFWYRQDPGLGLRLIYFSYDVKMKEKGDIPEGYSVSREKKERFSLILESASTNQTSMYLCASSLTLLQGRRAEAFFGQGTRLTVV.

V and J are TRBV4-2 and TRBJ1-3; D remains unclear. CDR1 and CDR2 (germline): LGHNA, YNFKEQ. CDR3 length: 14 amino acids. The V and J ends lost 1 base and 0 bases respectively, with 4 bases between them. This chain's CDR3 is CASSQVRSGNTIYF. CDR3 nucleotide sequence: TGTGCCAGCAGCCAAGTCCGCTCTGGAAACACCATATATTTT.

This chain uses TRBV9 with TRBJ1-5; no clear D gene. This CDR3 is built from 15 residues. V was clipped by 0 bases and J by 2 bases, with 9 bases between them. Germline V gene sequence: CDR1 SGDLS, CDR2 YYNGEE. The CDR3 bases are TGTGCCAGCAGCGTAGGAGTTAGGGGCAATCAGCCCCAGCATTTT. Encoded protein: CASSVGVRGNQPQHF.

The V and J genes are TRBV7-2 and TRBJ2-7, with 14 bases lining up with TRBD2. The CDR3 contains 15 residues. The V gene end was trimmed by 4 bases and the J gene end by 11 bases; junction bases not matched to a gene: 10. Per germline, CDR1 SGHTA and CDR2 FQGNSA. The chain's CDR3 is CASSSGTSGGPGKYF. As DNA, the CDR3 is TGTGCCAGCAGCTCTGGGACTAGCGGGGGACCTGGGAAGTACTTC.